Listed below are T cell receptor beta chains from one sample, sequenced in a study of blood T cell repertoires in COVID-19. Using immunoSEQ multiplex PCR, the repertoire was profiled, and TCRdb retains in-frame clones only, with some absent. The sample has under 300,000 clones, around 87% seen once. Material for sequencing was PBMCs or T cells enriched from blood (not recorded which). All receptors come from a woman in her 40s with acute COVID-19. The CDR3 runs from the conserved cysteine through the conserved F or W. The order of the fields is clone size, J gene, D gene, V gene, CDR3 DNA, CDR3 protein. D genes are given only for firm matches. Size is stated for part of the rows, as once, few or many counts, or as a class when the clone is expanded.

abundance: -
j_gene: TRBJ2-7
d_gene: TRBD1
v_gene: TRBV5-5
CDR3nt: TGTGCCAGCAGCTTGGGAGACAGGGTAAGAGTAGAGCAGTACTTC
CDR3aa: CASSLGDRVRVEQYF

abundance: -
j_gene: TRBJ1-1
d_gene: -
v_gene: TRBV30
CDR3nt: TGTGCCTGGAGATGGACACAGAACACTGAAGCTTTCTTT
CDR3aa: CAWRWTQNTEAFF

abundance: -
j_gene: TRBJ1-1
d_gene: -
v_gene: TRBV3-1/TRBV3-2
CDR3nt: TGTGCCAGCAGCCAAGACGCGGGGGTCGGCACTGAAGCTTTCTTT
CDR3aa: CASSQDAGVGTEAFF

abundance: -
j_gene: TRBJ2-3
d_gene: -
v_gene: TRBV13
CDR3nt: TGTGCCAGCAGCACCGGACAGCGACTAGCAAGTGATACGCAGTATTTT
CDR3aa: CASSTGQRLASDTQYF

abundance: -
j_gene: TRBJ2-7
d_gene: -
v_gene: TRBV21-1
CDR3nt: TGTGCCAGCCGTGGCAGGCTCTTTTACGAGCAGTACTTC
CDR3aa: CASRGRLFYEQYF

abundance: -
j_gene: TRBJ2-1
d_gene: TRBD1
v_gene: TRBV13
CDR3nt: TGTGCCAGCAGCTTAGTGGGGACAGGGGCGGTTGAGCAGTTCTTC
CDR3aa: CASSLVGTGAVEQFF

abundance: -
j_gene: TRBJ1-6
d_gene: -
v_gene: TRBV18
CDR3nt: TGTGCCAGCTCACCGGGAGGGGAGTATTCACCCCTCCACTTT
CDR3aa: CASSPGGEYSPLHF

abundance: -
j_gene: TRBJ1-1
d_gene: TRBD1
v_gene: TRBV6-5
CDR3nt: TGTGCCAGCACGATACAGGGGGCTCATTCTGAAGCTTTCTTT
CDR3aa: CASTIQGAHSEAFF

abundance: -
j_gene: TRBJ1-1
d_gene: TRBD1
v_gene: TRBV5-1
CDR3nt: TGCGCCAGCAGCTTGATGGGACAGGGGGTTGAAGCTTTCTTT
CDR3aa: CASSLMGQGVEAFF

abundance: -
j_gene: TRBJ1-1
d_gene: TRBD1
v_gene: TRBV19
CDR3nt: TGTGCCAGTAGTGTCGGACAGGGGAACACTGAAGCTTTCTTT
CDR3aa: CASSVGQGNTEAFF

abundance: -
j_gene: TRBJ1-1
d_gene: TRBD1
v_gene: TRBV11-2
CDR3nt: TGTGCCAGCAGCACCGACAGGGGGAACACTGAAGCTTTCTTT
CDR3aa: CASSTDRGNTEAFF

abundance: -
j_gene: TRBJ1-6
d_gene: -
v_gene: TRBV10-3
CDR3nt: TGTGCCACCAGACCCCTCCAGGGAATAACGAGCTCCTATAATTCACCCCTCCACTTT
CDR3aa: CATRPLQGITSSYNSPLHF

abundance: -
j_gene: TRBJ2-1
d_gene: TRBD2
v_gene: TRBV5-1
CDR3nt: TGCGCCAGCAATAGCGGGAGGGGCAATGAGCAGTTCTTC
CDR3aa: CASNSGRGNEQFF

abundance: -
j_gene: TRBJ2-3
d_gene: TRBD2
v_gene: TRBV9
CDR3nt: TGTGCCAGCAGCCCCAGCGGGAGTAATACGCAGTATTTT
CDR3aa: CASSPSGSNTQYF

abundance: -
j_gene: TRBJ2-7
d_gene: -
v_gene: TRBV5-4
CDR3nt: TGTGCCAGCAGAATGGCGGGCTCGTCCTACGAGCAGTACTTC
CDR3aa: CASRMAGSSYEQYF

abundance: -
j_gene: TRBJ2-3
d_gene: TRBD2
v_gene: TRBV7-2
CDR3nt: TGTGCCAGCAGCTTGACTAGCGGGAGGGCCTCAGATACGCAGTATTTT
CDR3aa: CASSLTSGRASDTQYF

abundance: -
j_gene: TRBJ2-7
d_gene: TRBD2
v_gene: TRBV6-5
CDR3nt: TGTGCCAGTGGAGCGGGGACTAATGGGAACGAGCAGTACTTC
CDR3aa: CASGAGTNGNEQYF

abundance: -
j_gene: TRBJ1-5
d_gene: -
v_gene: TRBV6-5
CDR3nt: TGTGCCAGCAGACCAGGACATACCCGGGATCAGCCCCAGCATTTT
CDR3aa: CASRPGHTRDQPQHF

abundance: -
j_gene: TRBJ2-7
d_gene: -
v_gene: TRBV4-1
CDR3nt: TGCGCCAGCAGCCAAGGACTAGGCAGGCGGGTGTACTTC
CDR3aa: CASSQGLGRRVYF

abundance: -
j_gene: TRBJ2-2
d_gene: TRBD1
v_gene: TRBV7-3
CDR3nt: TGTGCCAGCAGCTTAGACCGGGACAGGGTGAACACCGGGGAGCTGTTTTTT
CDR3aa: CASSLDRDRVNTGELFF

abundance: -
j_gene: TRBJ2-7
d_gene: -
v_gene: TRBV2
CDR3nt: TGTGCCAGCAGTGAGACGACAGTGACCCCCTACGAGCAGTACTTC
CDR3aa: CASSETTVTPYEQYF

abundance: -
j_gene: TRBJ1-6
d_gene: -
v_gene: TRBV5-6
CDR3nt: TGTGCCAGCAGCCCCTTGAATTCACCCCTCCACTTT
CDR3aa: CASSPLNSPLHF

abundance: -
j_gene: TRBJ2-7
d_gene: TRBD2
v_gene: TRBV4-1
CDR3nt: TGCGCCAGCAGCCAATTGATAGCGGGAGACGAGCAGTACTTC
CDR3aa: CASSQLIAGDEQYF

abundance: -
j_gene: TRBJ2-4
d_gene: -
v_gene: TRBV28
CDR3nt: TGTGCCAGCAGTAGAATCCCTGGACTCATAGCCAAAAACATTCAGTACTTC
CDR3aa: CASSRIPGLIAKNIQYF

abundance: -
j_gene: TRBJ1-5
d_gene: TRBD1
v_gene: TRBV19
CDR3nt: TGTGCCAGTACCACGACAGGGGAGCGTCAGCCCCAGCATTTT
CDR3aa: CASTTTGERQPQHF

abundance: -
j_gene: TRBJ1-1
d_gene: -
v_gene: TRBV2
CDR3nt: TGTGCCAGCAACCCTAGTAGTGCCCTGAACACTGAAGCTTTCTTT
CDR3aa: CASNPSSALNTEAFF

abundance: -
j_gene: TRBJ2-3
d_gene: TRBD1
v_gene: TRBV2
CDR3nt: TGTGCCAGCAGTGAAGGGACAGGGGTAGATACGCAGTATTTT
CDR3aa: CASSEGTGVDTQYF

abundance: -
j_gene: TRBJ1-3
d_gene: -
v_gene: TRBV7-6
CDR3nt: TGTGCCAGCAGCTTTTCAGGGGGAAACACCATATATTTT
CDR3aa: CASSFSGGNTIYF

abundance: few
j_gene: TRBJ1-3
d_gene: -
v_gene: TRBV10-1
CDR3nt: TGCGCCAGCAGTGAAACAGCTGGAAACACCATATATTTT
CDR3aa: CASSETAGNTIYF

abundance: -
j_gene: TRBJ2-5
d_gene: TRBD2
v_gene: TRBV6-6
CDR3nt: TGTGCCAGCAGTTTAGGAGCGGGAGCCCAAGAGACCCAGTACTTC
CDR3aa: CASSLGAGAQETQYF

abundance: -
j_gene: TRBJ2-1
d_gene: TRBD1
v_gene: TRBV14
CDR3nt: TGTGCCAGCAGCCAAGCGACAGGGCCGAGGGTTGAGCAGTTCTTC
CDR3aa: CASSQATGPRVEQFF